The next 17 T cell receptor beta chains were all read from a single sample in a study of T cells in Graves' hyperthyroidism and ophthalmopathy. From RNA transcripts, TCR beta CDR3 regions were amplified. First-round RT-PCR with HTBI primers amplified the TCR CDR3 region. TCRdb re-called the multiplex PCR reads with MiXCR, one entry per CDR3 protein. In the table there are some 650,000 distinct CDR3 sequences, roughly 15% of which are singletons. The sequenced material came from blood. These receptors were collected from a woman between 40 and 55 years old with Graves' ophthalmopathy.

This clonotype was picked up many times. V and J are TRBV20-1 and TRBJ2-3; TRBD2 agrees at 10 bases. The CDR3 consists of 14 residues. With V trimmed by 6 bases and J by 1 base, 4 bases remained unmatched. Germline V CDR1 and CDR2: DFQATT, SNEGSKA (reference sequence). This CDR3 reads CSAEGTSGTDTQYF. The CDR3 nucleotides read TGCAGTGCCGAAGGGACTAGCGGCACAGATACGCAGTATTTT.

The chain links TRBV9 to TRBJ2-1, with D perhaps TRBD1 (6 bases). Germline-derived CDR1 and CDR2 are SGDLS and YYNGEE. This CDR3 has 16 amino acids. The V gene lost 3 bases and the J gene lost 2 bases, with 15 bases spanning the gap. This chain's CDR3 is CASSALTGRAYNEQFF. The CDR3 bases are TGTGCCAGCAGCGCTCTGACAGGTCGAGCCTACAATGAGCAGTTCTTC.

The sample holds a few counts of this clonotype. This rearrangement joins TRBV5-1 to TRBJ2-7, with D perhaps matching TRBD2 (6 bases). This CDR3 region has 13 residues. Deletions cut 8 bases from V and 4 bases from J, with 16 bases between. In germline, CDR1 is SGHRS, CDR2 YFSETQ. The CDR3 protein is CARLSGTRYEQYF. The CDR3 nucleotides are TGCGCCAGGTTATCCGGGACTCGTTACGAGCAGTACTTC. Full variable domain (remainder filled in from reference TRBV5-1 and TRBJ2-7): KAGVTQTPRYLIKTRGQQVTLSCSPISGHRSVSWYQQTPGQGLQFLFEYFSETQRNKGNFPGRFSGRQFSNSRSEMNVSTLELGDSALYLCARLSGTRYEQYFGPGTRLTVT.

The CDR3 reads CASMGGTLETQYF. The CDR3, as DNA: TGTGCCAGCATGGGGGGGACCCTAGAGACCCAGTACTTC. The chain carries TRBV7-9 and TRBJ2-5; 7 nucleotides match TRBD2. V lost 7 bases and J lost 4; bases outside the gene matches: 6. From germline, CDR1 is SEHNR and CDR2 FQNEAQ (reference sequence). The CDR3 length is 13 residues.

This clonotype has just a few counts. The genes are TRBV20-1 and TRBJ2-1, with 12 bases lining up with TRBD2. V shed 5 bases, J shed 4 bases, and the junction held 6 bases outside the gene matches. Germline CDR1 reads DFQATT; CDR2 reads SNEGSKA (reference sequence). The CDR3 length is 15 residues. The CDR3 protein is CSAGLAGGIYNEQFF. CDR3 nucleotide sequence: TGCAGTGCTGGGCTAGCGGGAGGGATATACAATGAGCAGTTCTTC.

This clonotype was seen only a few times. V is TRBV27 and J is TRBJ2-3, with 11 bases that match TRBD2. V was pared by 6 bases and J by 8 bases, with 4 bases of the junction left unmatched. CDR3 length equals 13 residues. The germline V gene has CDR1 MNHEY and CDR2 SMNVEV (reference sequence). This chain's CDR3 is CASRGTSGLTQYF. CDR3 bases: TGTGCCAGCAGAGGGACTAGCGGACTTACGCAGTATTTT.

This clonotype was found many times. The rearrangement links TRBV5-1 to TRBJ1-1; 7 nucleotides match TRBD1. Germline values: CDR1 SGHRS, CDR2 YFSETQ. With V trimmed by 5 bases and J by 9 bases, 10 bases remained unmatched. There are 13 residues in the CDR3. The CDR3 region is CASSRDSPGKAFF. Here the CDR3 DNA reads TGCGCCAGCAGTCGGGACAGTCCTGGAAAAGCTTTCTTT. Drawing the rest from reference TRBV5-1 and TRBJ1-1, the complete variable domain is KAGVTQTPRYLIKTRGQQVTLSCSPISGHRSVSWYQQTPGQGLQFLFEYFSETQRNKGNFPGRFSGRQFSNSRSEMNVSTLELGDSALYLCASSRDSPGKAFFGQGTRLTVV.

In this sample, this clonotype turned up many times. The chain uses TRBV20-1 and TRBJ2-3, with 7 positions matching TRBD1. The CDR3 spans 13 residues. Germline V gives CDR1 DFQATT, CDR2 SNEGSKA (reference sequence). V lost 7 bases, J lost 2 bases, and 6 bases stayed unmatched. CDR3 bases: TGCAGTGTTTCGGACAGGTCCACAGATACGCAGTATTTT. Its protein product is CSVSDRSTDTQYF.

This clonotype was picked up a small number of times. This chain uses TRBV12-3 or TRBV12-4 with TRBJ1-4; D ambiguous. The CDR3 runs 13 residues. Deletions cut 8 bases from V and 7 bases from J, with 14 bases between. The CDR3 DNA sequence: TGTGCCAGCGGAGGCAGCTTAGGTGAAAAACTGTTTTTT. This translates into CASGGSLGEKLFF.

This clonotype was observed at least ten times. The rearrangement links TRBV5-1 to TRBJ2-5; D remains ambiguous. Trimming removed 3 bases at V and 5 bases at J, with 11 bases between. Germline V gene lookup returns CDR1 SGHRS and CDR2 YFSETQ. This CDR3 has 13 residues. CDR3 loop: CASSYRVSETQYF. Here the CDR3 DNA reads TGCGCCAGCAGCTACCGAGTGAGCGAGACCCAGTACTTC.

This clonotype was counted ten times or more. The V call is TRBV7-2, the J call TRBJ2-3; D may be TRBD1 or TRBD2 (5 bases each). CDR1 and CDR2 (germline): SGHTA, FQGNSA. Trimming shortened V by 4 bases and J by 1 base, and 15 bases separated the two germline ends. The CDR3 length is 16 residues. The CDR3 nucleotides are TGTGCCAGCAGCTCCGTGGGGGTCCGGGGCACAGATACGCAGTATTTT. Translated, it gives CASSSVGVRGTDTQYF.

This clonotype was detected ten times or more. The chain links TRBV2 to TRBJ2-3; D uncertain. The CDR3 loop spans 12 amino acids. Germline V gene data show CDR1 as SNHLY and CDR2 as FYNNEI. Trimming cost V 7 bases and J 4 bases, with 9 bases left between them. The CDR3 coding sequence is TGTGCCAGCACCCCCAGCTCAGATACGCAGTATTTT. This translates into CASTPSSDTQYF.

This clonotype was seen a handful of times. This chain uses TRBV5-1 with TRBJ2-5; D is possibly TRBD1 or TRBD2 (5 bases each). This CDR3 is built from 14 residues. Germline loops: CDR1 SGHRS, CDR2 YFSETQ. V lost 4 bases to trimming and J lost 2 bases, with 12 bases between them. The CDR3 region has the DNA TGCGCCAGCAGCCCCGGGACGTTACAAGAGACCCAGTACTTC. The encoded protein is CASSPGTLQETQYF.

At least ten counts were recorded for this clonotype. The chain carries TRBV20-1 and TRBJ2-5, with no clear D. Per the germline V gene, CDR1 is DFQATT and CDR2 is SNEGSKA (reference sequence). The V gene lost 0 bases and the J gene lost 2 bases, with 7 bases spanning the gap. The CDR3 contains 13 residues. The DNA for the CDR3 is TGCAGTGCTAGAGAGGCTTGGCAAGAGACCCAGTACTTC. Protein: CSAREAWQETQYF.

This clonotype was counted between two and nine times. The chain uses TRBV6-1 and TRBJ2-3, with unresolved D. Trimming took off 8 bases at V and 5 bases at J, with 11 bases between the two ends. The CDR3 extends over 12 amino acids. CDR1 is MNHNS and CDR2 is SASEGT in the germline V gene. This CDR3 reads CASGRRRDTQYF. In DNA, the CDR3 is TGTGCCAGCGGCAGAAGGAGAGATACGCAGTATTTT.

This sequence joins TRBV2 and TRBJ2-1; a possible D gene is TRBD2 (6 bases). There are 15 residues in the CDR3. With 7 bases removed from V and 0 bases from J, the gap between germline ends came to 13 bases. CDR1 is SNHLY and CDR2 is FYNNEI in the germline V gene. The CDR3 loop is CASTHGRDSYNEQFF. In nucleotides, the CDR3 is TGTGCCAGCACCCATGGGCGGGACTCCTACAATGAGCAGTTCTTC.

This clonotype came up a few times. The rearrangement joins TRBV15 to TRBJ1-4; tentative D call: TRBD1 (5 bases). This CDR3 is 16 amino acids long. The germline V gene encodes CDR1 LNHNV and CDR2 YYDKDF (reference sequence). With 3 bases removed from V and 2 bases from J, the gap between germline ends came to 13 bases. The CDR3 DNA reads TGTGCCACCAGCAGCGTTAGACAGCCCACTAATGAAAAACTGTTTTTT. Amino acids: CATSSVRQPTNEKLFF.